These T cell receptor beta chains were read from a single sample in a study of cytomegalovirus exposure and HLA in healthy donors. TCRdb's table, derived via immunoSEQ multiplex PCR, lists solely in-frame clones and lacks some. The table lists over 200,000 clones, 60% to 80% of them singletons, with roughly 1.9% in the top ten. Input material: PBMCs. The source is a male donor in good health and CMV-seronegative. The CDR3 runs from the conserved cysteine through the conserved F or W. A D gene is named only where the DNA matches it firmly. Some rows have no size entry. The others give once, few or many, or a class for an expanded clone.

CDR3 protein: CAWSVATSGKETQYF; CDR3 DNA: TGTGCCTGGAGTGTAGCCACTAGCGGGAAAGAGACCCAGTACTTC; J gene: TRBJ2-5; clone size: .; V gene: TRBV30; D gene: TRBD2
CDR3 protein: CASSLTGTSSYNEQFF; CDR3 DNA: TGCGCCAGCAGCTTAACCGGGACTAGCTCCTACAATGAGCAGTTCTTC; J gene: TRBJ2-1; clone size: .; V gene: TRBV4-1; D gene: TRBD2
CDR3 protein: CASSPGQPNTEAFF; CDR3 DNA: TGTGCCAGCAGTCCGGGACAGCCGAACACTGAAGCTTTCTTT; J gene: TRBJ1-1; clone size: .; V gene: TRBV6-6; D gene: TRBD1
CDR3 protein: CASSIAGGVNEKLFF; CDR3 DNA: TGTGCCAGTAGTATAGCTGGGGGCGTGAATGAAAAACTGTTTTTT; J gene: TRBJ1-4; clone size: .; V gene: TRBV19; D gene: .
CDR3 protein: CASTYRVDSYGYTF; CDR3 DNA: TGTGCCAGCACCTACAGGGTGGACAGCTATGGCTACACCTTC; J gene: TRBJ1-2; clone size: .; V gene: TRBV5-5; D gene: .
CDR3 protein: CASGQGGNTGELFF; CDR3 DNA: TGTGCTAGTGGTCAGGGGGGGAACACCGGGGAGCTGTTTTTT; J gene: TRBJ2-2; clone size: .; V gene: TRBV12-5; D gene: .
CDR3 protein: CASSPGTGLTDTQYF; CDR3 DNA: TGTGCCAGCAGCCCCGGGACAGGGCTCACAGATACGCAGTATTTT; J gene: TRBJ2-3; clone size: .; V gene: TRBV7-3; D gene: TRBD1
CDR3 protein: CATSRPTGTGRTDTQYF; CDR3 DNA: TGTGCCACCAGCAGGCCTACCGGGACAGGCCGCACAGATACGCAGTATTTT; J gene: TRBJ2-3; clone size: .; V gene: TRBV15; D gene: TRBD1
CDR3 protein: CASSLAGGYTF; CDR3 DNA: TGCGCCAGCAGCTTGGCCGGTGGCTACACCTTC; J gene: TRBJ1-2; clone size: .; V gene: TRBV5-1; D gene: .
CDR3 protein: CASSARQYGHTEAFF; CDR3 DNA: TGTGCCAGCAGTGCGAGACAGTATGGGCACACTGAAGCTTTCTTT; J gene: TRBJ1-1; clone size: .; V gene: TRBV6-1; D gene: .
CDR3 protein: CASGPRNRALHEQYF; CDR3 DNA: TGTGCCAGCGGACCAAGGAACAGGGCCCTCCACGAGCAGTACTTC; J gene: TRBJ2-7; clone size: .; V gene: TRBV19; D gene: .
CDR3 protein: CASSFGGLGYGYTF; CDR3 DNA: TGTGCCAGCAGTTTTGGGGGGTTGGGCTATGGCTACACCTTC; J gene: TRBJ1-2; clone size: .; V gene: TRBV28; D gene: .
CDR3 protein: CSVNSRANYGYTF; CDR3 DNA: TGCAGCGTTAATTCCAGGGCCAACTATGGCTACACCTTC; J gene: TRBJ1-2; clone size: .; V gene: TRBV29-1; D gene: .
CDR3 protein: CASSYSRQSYEQYF; CDR3 DNA: TGTGCCAGCAGTTACTCCCGACAGTCCTACGAGCAGTACTTC; J gene: TRBJ2-7; clone size: .; V gene: TRBV6-5; D gene: .
CDR3 protein: CASSGDSSYNEQFF; CDR3 DNA: TGTGCCAGCAGTGGGGACAGCTCCTACAATGAGCAGTTCTTC; J gene: TRBJ2-1; clone size: medium-sized; V gene: TRBV6-4; D gene: TRBD1
CDR3 protein: CASSSPRERFSYTF; CDR3 DNA: TGTGCCAGCAGTTCGCCGCGGGAGAGGTTTAGCTACACCTTC; J gene: TRBJ1-2; clone size: .; V gene: TRBV6-1; D gene: .
CDR3 protein: CASSEWGAGPEKLFF; CDR3 DNA: TGTGCCAGCAGTGAATGGGGTGCGGGACCGGAAAAACTGTTTTTT; J gene: TRBJ1-4; clone size: .; V gene: TRBV25-1; D gene: .
CDR3 protein: CAWDRNGYTF; CDR3 DNA: TGTGCCTGGGACAGAAATGGCTACACCTTC; J gene: TRBJ1-2; clone size: once; V gene: TRBV30; D gene: .
CDR3 protein: CASSYGGTSYNEQFF; CDR3 DNA: TGTGCCAGCAGTTACGGCGGGACCTCCTACAATGAGCAGTTCTTC; J gene: TRBJ2-1; clone size: .; V gene: TRBV6-6; D gene: .
CDR3 protein: CASSFVSGTDTQYF; CDR3 DNA: TGTGCCAGCAGCTTCGTCTCGGGCACAGATACGCAGTATTTT; J gene: TRBJ2-3; clone size: .; V gene: TRBV5-4; D gene: .
CDR3 protein: CASFSEELFF; CDR3 DNA: TGTGCCAGCTTTTCAGAGGAGCTGTTTTTT; J gene: TRBJ2-2; clone size: few; V gene: TRBV6-6; D gene: .
CDR3 protein: CASSASLEPDTQYF; CDR3 DNA: TGTGCCAGCAGCGCCTCACTAGAGCCAGATACGCAGTATTTT; J gene: TRBJ2-3; clone size: .; V gene: TRBV7-9; D gene: .
CDR3 protein: CASSVDPTGGTNYGYTF; CDR3 DNA: TGTGCCAGCAGCGTCGATCCTACAGGGGGAACTAACTATGGCTACACCTTC; J gene: TRBJ1-2; clone size: .; V gene: TRBV9; D gene: TRBD1
CDR3 protein: CASGDSLNQPQHF; CDR3 DNA: TGTGCCAGTGGGGACAGTCTAAATCAGCCCCAGCATTTT; J gene: TRBJ1-5; clone size: .; V gene: TRBV27; D gene: TRBD1
CDR3 protein: CASRAEVQGSYGYTF; CDR3 DNA: TGCGCCAGCAGGGCAGAAGTTCAGGGATCCTATGGCTACACCTTC; J gene: TRBJ1-2; clone size: .; V gene: TRBV5-1; D gene: .
CDR3 protein: CASSPPGLNTEAFF; CDR3 DNA: TGTGCCAGTAGTCCCCCAGGGTTGAACACTGAAGCTTTCTTT; J gene: TRBJ1-1; clone size: .; V gene: TRBV19; D gene: .
CDR3 protein: CASSAGAGGMNTEAFF; CDR3 DNA: TGTGCCAGCAGTGCTGGGGCGGGGGGCATGAACACTGAAGCTTTCTTT; J gene: TRBJ1-1; clone size: .; V gene: TRBV28; D gene: .
CDR3 protein: CAWSPPGTGLGYNEQFF; CDR3 DNA: TGTGCCTGGAGCCCGCCCGGGACAGGGTTAGGCTACAATGAGCAGTTCTTC; J gene: TRBJ2-1; clone size: few; V gene: TRBV30; D gene: TRBD1
CDR3 protein: CAWSDGTIPSTDTQYF; CDR3 DNA: TGTGCCTGGAGTGACGGGACAATCCCTAGCACAGATACGCAGTATTTT; J gene: TRBJ2-3; clone size: .; V gene: TRBV30; D gene: .
CDR3 protein: CASSYNRGRETQYF; CDR3 DNA: TGTGCCAGCAGTTACAACAGGGGGCGAGAGACCCAGTACTTC; J gene: TRBJ2-5; clone size: .; V gene: TRBV27; D gene: TRBD1
CDR3 protein: CASSLGLAGVSYNEQFF; CDR3 DNA: TGCGCCAGCAGCCTCGGACTAGCGGGAGTCTCCTACAATGAGCAGTTCTTC; J gene: TRBJ2-1; clone size: once; V gene: TRBV4-1; D gene: TRBD2
CDR3 protein: CASSLDPTSGGSDTQYF; CDR3 DNA: TGCGCCAGCAGCTTGGATCCCACTAGCGGGGGATCAGATACGCAGTATTTT; J gene: TRBJ2-3; clone size: .; V gene: TRBV5-1; D gene: TRBD2
CDR3 protein: CASSPGTSGIDTQYF; CDR3 DNA: TGTGCCAGCAGCCCCGGGACTAGCGGTATCGATACGCAGTATTTT; J gene: TRBJ2-3; clone size: .; V gene: TRBV7-8; D gene: TRBD2
CDR3 protein: CASSVIAGPRGDTQYF; CDR3 DNA: TGTGCCAGCAGCGTTATAGCGGGGCCTCGGGGAGATACGCAGTATTTT; J gene: TRBJ2-3; clone size: .; V gene: TRBV9; D gene: TRBD2
CDR3 protein: CASSLTTSFEQFF; CDR3 DNA: TGTGCCAGCAGTTTGACGACTAGCTTTGAGCAGTTCTTC; J gene: TRBJ2-1; clone size: .; V gene: TRBV27; D gene: TRBD2
CDR3 protein: CASSLEAGFTDTQYF; CDR3 DNA: TGTGCCAGCAGCTTAGAAGCAGGTTTCACAGATACGCAGTATTTT; J gene: TRBJ2-3; clone size: .; V gene: TRBV11-2; D gene: .
CDR3 protein: CASSSPVGQGGNQPQHF; CDR3 DNA: TGTGCCAGCAGTTCCCCGGTTGGACAGGGAGGAAATCAGCCCCAGCATTTT; J gene: TRBJ1-5; clone size: .; V gene: TRBV28; D gene: TRBD1
CDR3 protein: CASSVRDRGRNEQFF; CDR3 DNA: TGTGCCAGCAGCGTCCGGGACAGGGGGAGGAATGAGCAGTTCTTC; J gene: TRBJ2-1; clone size: .; V gene: TRBV9; D gene: TRBD1
CDR3 protein: CASSQWLQKKTQYF; CDR3 DNA: TGCGCCAGCAGTCAGTGGCTGCAGAAAAAGACCCAGTACTTC; J gene: TRBJ2-5; clone size: few; V gene: TRBV10-2; D gene: .
CDR3 protein: CASSLAQGGLAQETQYF; CDR3 DNA: TGTGCCAGCAGCTTAGCGCAGGGTGGGCTAGCGCAAGAGACCCAGTACTTC; J gene: TRBJ2-5; clone size: .; V gene: TRBV7-9; D gene: .
CDR3 protein: CASSRDFSNTEAFF; CDR3 DNA: TGTGCCAGCAGTCGGGACTTCTCGAACACTGAAGCTTTCTTT; J gene: TRBJ1-1; clone size: .; V gene: TRBV6-5; D gene: .
CDR3 protein: CASSQQGDYGYTF; CDR3 DNA: TGCGCCAGCAGCCAACAGGGTGACTATGGCTACACCTTC; J gene: TRBJ1-2; clone size: .; V gene: TRBV4-1; D gene: .